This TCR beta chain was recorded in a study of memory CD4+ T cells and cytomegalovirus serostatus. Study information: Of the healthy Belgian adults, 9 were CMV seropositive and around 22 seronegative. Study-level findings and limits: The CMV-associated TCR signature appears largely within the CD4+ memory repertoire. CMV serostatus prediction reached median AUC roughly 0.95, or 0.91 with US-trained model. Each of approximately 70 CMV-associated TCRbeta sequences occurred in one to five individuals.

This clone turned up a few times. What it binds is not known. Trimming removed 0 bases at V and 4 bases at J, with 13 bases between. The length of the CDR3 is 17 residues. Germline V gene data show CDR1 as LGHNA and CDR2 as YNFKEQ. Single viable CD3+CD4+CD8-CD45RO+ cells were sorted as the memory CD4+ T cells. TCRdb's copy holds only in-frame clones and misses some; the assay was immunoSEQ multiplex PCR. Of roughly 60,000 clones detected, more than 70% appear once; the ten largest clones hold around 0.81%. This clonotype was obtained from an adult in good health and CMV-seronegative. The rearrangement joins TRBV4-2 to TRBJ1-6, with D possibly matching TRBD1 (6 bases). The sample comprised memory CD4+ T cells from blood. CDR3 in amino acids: CASSQDYRVSYNSPLHF. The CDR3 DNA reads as TGTGCCAGCAGCCAAGATTACAGGGTCTCATATAATTCACCCCTCCACTTT.